The sequence of this TCR beta chain was determined in a study of identical twins. Findings of the study overall: Fewer insertions were carried by abundant cord blood beta clonotypes, but none was seen in memory repertoires.

Trimming took 4 bases from V and 0 from J, leaving 12 bases between them. Germline V gene lookup returns CDR1 MDHEN and CDR2 SYDVKM. The CDR3 has 16 residues. cDNA carried unique molecular identifiers, and a universal primer site was added by template switching. TCRdb fed the 5' RACE reads into MiXCR, producing one record per CDR3 protein. The sample has around 470,000 distinct CDR3 sequences; 14% are singletons. This clonotype came up a few times. Its antigen is still unknown. The sample was also linked to a second study, of yellow fever vaccine responses in identical twins.

The chain has TRBV28 and TRBJ2-2; maybe TRBD1 (6 bases). The receptor was isolated from a woman aged 18 to 35 in good health. The sample taken for sequencing was CD4+ T cells sorted from blood. CDR3 amino acids: CASSSPTGSNTGELFF. CDR3 nucleotides: TGTGCCAGCAGTTCCCCGACAGGTTCGAACACCGGGGAGCTGTTTTTT.